The present entry profiles one TCR beta chain with its context. What it binds is unknown. The data were obtained in a study of T cells in localized non-small cell lung cancer. Regarding the study as a whole: The study found T cell clonality highest in uninvolved adjacent lung, above tumor. The tumor had only one region sequenced, so heterogeneity remains possible. Within adjacent lung there appeared a median around 57 of the top 100 tumor clones.

Sequenced by immunoSEQ multiplex PCR; TCRdb stores in-frame clones only, minus some. The sample contains roughly 50,000 clones, approximately 93% of which appear only once. This receptor was identified in a man aged 40-75 years with stage I lung adenocarcinoma. The sample consisted of peripheral blood, taken before any cancer treatment.

The CDR3 loop is CASRLGTGLAGAQYF. For the CDR3, the DNA is TGTGCCAGCAGGCTCGGGACAGGGCTAGCGGGGGCTCAGTATTTT. This chain links TRBV28 with TRBJ2-3; possibly TRBD2 for D (10 bases). Trimming pared 6 bases from V and 12 bases from J, leaving 25 bases between. The CDR3 runs to 15 residues. Germline loops: CDR1 MDHEN, CDR2 SYDVKM.